A selection of T cell receptor beta chains follows, all from one sample in a study of blood T cell repertoires in COVID-19. Measured with immunoSEQ multiplex PCR; TCRdb has only the in-frame clones, and not every one. The data show 400,000 to 450,000 clones, around 89% seen once. The material sequenced was peripheral blood. These receptors all come from a woman between 45 and 65 years old with COVID-19, enrolled during active disease. Each CDR3 is given with its conserved first and last residue. D genes are given only for firm matches. Only part of the rows carry a size: once, few, many, or a class if the clone is expanded.

J | size | D | V | CDR3 | DNA
TRBJ1-1 | . | . | TRBV5-1 | CASSPIDRSQGAFF | TGCGCCAGCAGCCCTATAGACAGGTCACAGGGAGCTTTCTTT
TRBJ2-7 | . | . | TRBV3-1/TRBV3-2 | CASSQDTYEQYF | TGTGCCAGCAGCCAAGATACCTACGAGCAGTACTTC
TRBJ1-1 | . | . | TRBV5-1 | CASSLAPMNTEAFF | TGCGCCAGCAGCTTGGCCCCTATGAACACTGAAGCTTTCTTT
TRBJ2-7 | once | . | TRBV27 | CASSLSIGASYEQYF | TGTGCCAGCAGTTTATCGATAGGGGCGTCCTACGAGCAGTACTTC
TRBJ1-1 | . | . | TRBV11-2 | CASSLTGGAFF | TGTGCCAGCAGCCTGACTGGGGGGGCTTTCTTT
TRBJ1-1 | . | TRBD1 | TRBV2 | CASSYDRELDTEAFF | TGTGCCAGCAGCTACGACAGGGAACTAGACACTGAAGCTTTCTTT
TRBJ1-2 | once | . | TRBV10-3 | CATRVDPADYGYTF | TGTGCCACCAGGGTCGACCCCGCGGACTATGGCTACACCTTC
TRBJ2-1 | . | TRBD1 | TRBV9 | CASSTRQGEGDNEQFF | TGTGCCAGCAGCACCCGACAGGGAGAAGGGGACAATGAGCAGTTCTTC
TRBJ2-3 | . | TRBD2 | TRBV11-2 | CASSFRPSFGAGTDTQYF | TGTGCCAGCAGCTTCCGACCCTCTTTTGGAGCGGGGACAGATACGCAGTATTTT
TRBJ2-3 | . | TRBD1 | TRBV30 | CAWSLLQVLTGERTDTQYF | TGTGCCTGGAGTCTTCTTCAAGTTTTGACAGGGGAAAGGACAGATACGCAGTATTTT
TRBJ2-7 | . | . | TRBV7-6 | CASSESRPGVGSEQYF | TGTGCCAGCAGCGAATCGCGCCCGGGGGTCGGTAGCGAGCAGTACTTC
TRBJ1-6 | . | . | TRBV18 | CASSPSDSLPSPLHF | TGTGCCAGCTCACCTTCGGACAGTCTACCTTCACCCCTCCACTTT
TRBJ1-2 | . | . | TRBV24-1 | CATSDFPGDYGYTF | TGTGCCACCAGTGATTTCCCGGGTGACTATGGCTACACCTTC
TRBJ1-2 | . | . | TRBV2 | CASRMRTENYGYTF | TGTGCCAGCAGAATGAGGACTGAGAACTATGGCTACACCTTC
TRBJ2-3 | . | TRBD2 | TRBV20-1 | CSASKAGGRDTQYF | TGCAGTGCTAGTAAGGCGGGGGGCAGGGATACGCAGTATTTT
TRBJ2-1 | . | TRBD2 | TRBV18 | CASSPLSGTSDYNEQFF | TGTGCCAGCTCGCCACTGAGTGGGACTAGCGATTACAATGAGCAGTTCTTC
TRBJ2-2 | . | TRBD2 | TRBV10-2 | CASTGLAGAVDTGELFF | TGCGCCAGCACGGGACTAGCGGGGGCGGTTGACACCGGGGAGCTGTTTTTT
TRBJ1-1 | . | TRBD1 | TRBV6-5 | CASSRTGEVTEAFF | TGTGCCAGCAGCCGGACAGGGGAGGTGACTGAAGCTTTCTTT
TRBJ1-5 | . | . | TRBV4-1 | CVSSHPGNRAYQPQHF | TGCGTCAGCAGCCATCCCGGGAACAGAGCTTATCAGCCCCAGCATTTT
TRBJ1-5 | . | . | TRBV4-1 | CASSQDSFSNQPQHF | TGCGCCAGCAGCCAGGACAGTTTTAGCAATCAGCCCCAGCATTTT
TRBJ1-4 | . | . | TRBV5-6 | CASSFGGEKLFF | TGTGCCAGCAGCTTCGGAGGTGAAAAACTGTTTTTT
TRBJ2-7 | . | TRBD1 | TRBV29-1 | CSVRDRGNEQYF | TGCAGCGTCCGGGACAGGGGGAACGAGCAGTACTTC
TRBJ1-2 | . | TRBD1 | TRBV27 | CASSLRQGHYGYTF | TGTGCCAGCAGTTTAAGACAGGGGCACTATGGCTACACCTTC
TRBJ2-7 | . | . | TRBV15 | CATSRDRGEQYF | TGTGCCACCAGCAGAGATCGAGGCGAGCAGTACTTC
TRBJ1-2 | once | . | TRBV10-3 | CATQMGGHDGYTF | TGTGCCACCCAGATGGGGGGGCATGATGGCTACACCTTC
TRBJ1-1 | . | . | TRBV18 | CASSLIQAYEQYEAFF | TGTGCCAGCTCACTCATCCAAGCATACGAACAGTATGAAGCTTTCTTT
TRBJ2-7 | . | TRBD1 | TRBV28 | CASGQGAYEQYF | TGTGCCAGCGGACAGGGGGCGTACGAGCAGTACTTC
TRBJ1-2 | few | TRBD1 | TRBV5-1 | CASSTGQGADGYTF | TGCGCCAGCAGCACTGGACAGGGGGCTGATGGCTACACCTTC
TRBJ2-1 | few | TRBD1 | TRBV4-1 | CASSQTGQGADEQFF | TGCGCCAGCAGCCAAACGGGACAGGGGGCGGATGAGCAGTTCTTC
TRBJ2-7 | . | TRBD1 | TRBV19 | CASSKTGDLGEQYF | TGTGCCAGTAGTAAGACAGGGGACCTGGGGGAGCAGTACTTC
TRBJ2-5 | . | . | TRBV7-6 | CASSLNPAGGSGTQYF | TGTGCCAGCAGCTTAAACCCCGCAGGGGGGAGTGGGACCCAGTACTTC
TRBJ1-5 | . | . | TRBV24-1 | CATSDGRGRAQPQHF | TGTGCCACCAGTGACGGGCGGGGCAGGGCCCAGCCCCAGCATTTT
TRBJ1-1 | . | . | TRBV7-9 | CASSSQGIEAFF | TGTGCCAGCAGCTCTCAGGGAATTGAAGCTTTCTTT
TRBJ2-3 | . | TRBD1 | TRBV7-2 | CASSTLQGPPYTQYF | TGTGCCAGCAGCACCCTACAGGGGCCCCCTTATACGCAGTATTTT
TRBJ2-1 | . | TRBD1 | TRBV25-1 | CASRGQSLYNEQFF | TGTGCCAGCAGGGGACAGTCTTTATACAATGAGCAGTTCTTC
TRBJ1-4 | . | . | TRBV28 | CASSWGGEKLFF | TGTGCCAGCAGTTGGGGGGGCGAAAAACTGTTTTTT
TRBJ1-2 | . | . | TRBV30 | CAWTKLGGYTF | TGTGCCTGGACAAAGCTCGGTGGCTACACCTTC
TRBJ2-2 | . | . | TRBV10-1 | CASSEKRYTGELFF | TGCGCCAGCAGTGAGAAGAGATACACCGGGGAGCTGTTTTTT
TRBJ1-2 | . | TRBD1 | TRBV28 | CASSSTGGYGYTF | TGTGCCAGCAGTTCCACAGGGGGCTATGGCTACACCTTC
TRBJ1-4 | . | . | TRBV6-5 | CASSYSIERRLFF | TGTGCCAGCAGTTACTCGATTGAGAGGAGACTGTTTTTT
TRBJ2-7 | few | . | TRBV6-6 | CASSYSGEVYEQYF | TGTGCCAGCAGTTACTCTGGCGAGGTCTACGAGCAGTACTTC
TRBJ2-7 | . | TRBD2 | TRBV5-1 | CASRHGTSGYEQYF | TGCGCCAGCAGACATGGGACTAGCGGCTACGAGCAGTACTTC
TRBJ1-2 | . | . | TRBV29-1 | CSVYTANYGYTF | TGCAGCGTTTACACAGCTAACTATGGCTACACCTTC
TRBJ2-3 | . | TRBD2 | TRBV9 | CASSGLAGGPDTQYF | TGTGCCAGCAGCGGCCTAGCGGGGGGCCCAGATACGCAGTATTTT
TRBJ1-2 | few | . | TRBV2 | CAGESPYGYTF | TGTGCCGGTGAAAGCCCGTATGGCTACACCTTC
TRBJ2-7 | . | TRBD1 | TRBV27 | CASALTGNEFEQYF | TGTGCCAGCGCTCTGACAGGGAATGAGTTCGAGCAGTACTTC
TRBJ2-6 | . | . | TRBV25-1 | CASSDRSGANVLTF | TGTGCCAGCAGTGACAGATCTGGGGCCAACGTCCTGACTTTC
TRBJ1-3 | . | . | TRBV10-1 | CASSEALGNTIYF | TGCGCCAGCAGTGAGGCACTTGGAAACACCATATATTTT